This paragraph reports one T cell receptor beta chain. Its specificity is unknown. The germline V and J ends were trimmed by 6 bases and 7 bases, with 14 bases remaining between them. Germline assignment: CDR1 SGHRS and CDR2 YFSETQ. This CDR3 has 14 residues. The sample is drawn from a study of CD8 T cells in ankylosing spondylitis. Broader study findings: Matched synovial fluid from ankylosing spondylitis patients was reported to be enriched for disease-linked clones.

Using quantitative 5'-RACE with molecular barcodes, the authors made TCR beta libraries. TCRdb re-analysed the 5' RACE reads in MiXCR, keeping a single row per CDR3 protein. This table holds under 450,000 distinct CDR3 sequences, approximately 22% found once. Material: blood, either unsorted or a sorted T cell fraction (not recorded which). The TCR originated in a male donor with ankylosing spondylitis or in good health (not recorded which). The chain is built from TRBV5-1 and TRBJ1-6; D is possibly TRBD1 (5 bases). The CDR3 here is CASTPGQANSPLHF. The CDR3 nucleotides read TGCGCCAGCACCCCGGGGCAGGCGAATTCACCCCTCCACTTT.